Given below is one T cell receptor (beta chain) in context. This sample is part of a study of CD8 T cells in Susac syndrome. The CDR3 has 14 residues. V shed 0 bases and J shed 2 bases, with 7 bases lying between them. Germline values: CDR1 LGHDT, CDR2 YNNKEL (reference sequence). The authors reverse transcribed roughly 0.5 to 1 ug RNA with random hexamers. One entry per CDR3 protein results from TCRdb running MiXCR on the immunoSEQ multiplex PCR reads. This sample yields under 300,000 distinct CDR3 sequences, of which less than 96% are seen a single time; about 0.1% belongs to the top ten. This chain connects TRBV3-1 to TRBJ1-2; perhaps TRBD1 as D (5 bases). The TCR sequence derives from a human donor with Susac syndrome. Sequencing input: CD4+ T cells from PBMCs. Written as DNA, the CDR3 is TGTGCCAGCAGCCAAGACCAGGGAAACTATGGCTACACCTTC. This codes for CASSQDQGNYGYTF.